This T cell receptor (beta chain) stems from a study of cytomegalovirus exposure and HLA in healthy donors. A multiplex PCR was run with 60 Vbeta primers and 13 Jbeta primers. Profiled with immunoSEQ multiplex PCR; TCRdb holds only in-frame clones, not every one. The data contain over 100,000 clones, approximately 80% of them singletons. The sequence was collected from a man aged 40-55 years in good health and CMV-seropositive. Material for sequencing was PBMCs.

CDR3 coding DNA: TGTGCCAGCGGCCCGTTGGATACGCAGTATTTT. Its translation is CASGPLDTQYF. The genes are TRBV9 and TRBJ2-3, with D hard to call. V lost 7 bases, J lost 6 bases, and 9 bases lay in between. The CDR3 is 11 residues long. From germline, CDR1 is SGDLS and CDR2 YYNGEE.